Given below is one TCR beta chain in context. Its antigen is unknown. Germline trimming cut 6 bases from V and 4 bases from J; bases unmatched to any gene: 7. The germline CDR1 and CDR2 sequences are SQVTM and ANQGSEA. The length of the CDR3 is 13 residues. These data belong to a study of T cell responses to AZD1222 COVID-19 vaccine. Study-level results: Donors in the cohort were predominantly white British and more often female, and clonal diversity was possibly underestimated. Only a handful of AZD1222 recipients tested seropositive at baseline. Spike was spanned by vaccine-associated CD4 TCRs, which were dominant at 160-218 and 743-854.

Sequencing used immunoSEQ multiplex PCR; TCRdb keeps in-frame clones, though not all of them. In the table there are about 92,000 clones, 80% to 90% of which are singletons. The V gene is TRBV29-1, the J gene TRBJ1-2; 8 bases map to TRBD1. Here the sequenced sample was peripheral blood, taken on day 0 of AZD1222 vaccination. The receptor was isolated from an adult in good health. The CDR3 DNA reads TGCAGCGTGGACAGGGCTTCCGGCTATGGCTACACCTTC. Translating gives CSVDRASGYGYTF.